This T cell receptor (beta chain) was obtained from a study of human T cells and chemical hapten exposure (dated by TCRdb to about 2021). Context from the whole study: For sensitization, 2% DPC in acetone was applied to a roughly 2 cm by roughly 2 cm area of upper inner arm skin. Patch testing was performed on the upper back with Finn chambers containing 0.01% DPC, and the patch tests were scored after 6 days according to International Contact Dermatitis Research Group standards. The patient cohort, mostly female, included alopecia areata with under or over 50% scalp involvement, alopecia totalis and alopecia universalis. The libraries were sequenced as a pool, and the TCR yield per sample differed mostly because of small variations in library volumes within the pool. Patients additionally received weekly therapeutic DPC doses to the scalp throughout the approximately 22-week study period. The study tracked peripheral blood TCR repertoire changes in vivo during primary and secondary sensitization to the hapten diphenylcyclopropenone (DPC) in alopecia patients. Approximately 28 alopecia patients gave blood for TCR sequencing at one to four time points (pre-sensitization, 2, 6 and 24 weeks). Blood samples were taken from patients before sensitization (week 0) and at 2, 6 and about 24 weeks after DPC sensitization. The research as a whole found: Because all patients had alopecia, a presumed autoimmune disease, the immune response of the patients might differ from that of healthy individuals. The number of PT1 expanded TCRs positively correlated with patch test score, significant at thresholds 8, 16 and 32 but not 4. No change with DPC sensitization was found in the number of TCRs above 1 in 1000 frequency, and no evidence of global repertoire structure alterations was found. Repeated subsampling changed both the strength of the expansion versus patch-test correlation and the threshold at which that correlation became significant. Significantly more large CDR3 similarity clusters were formed by expanded TCRs than by pre-sensitization or healthy control sets, consistent with antigen-driven responses.

Points on this clonotype: It lacks a known antigen. Per-base qualities were not stored, and no clone one base away is much larger.

V is cut back by 6 bases and J by 2 bases, with 6 bases in the junction unmatched. Taken from cysteine to phenylalanine, the CDR3 has 17 residues. Just CDR3 DNA is preserved here, 51 bases in frame from base 1. In the germline V gene (reference sequence), CDR1 corresponds to PRHDT and CDR2 to FYEKMQ. The intended sense of this specimen's time point label: patch test 3, about 24 weeks after DPC sensitization. The treatment or condition label, as the study defines it: therapeutic diphenylcyclopropenone sensitization with weekly scalp DPC. Blood at each patch-test visit was drawn before the patch test was applied. Patients were considered eligible if aged 18 to 70, diagnosed with alopecia and deemed suitable for DPC therapy, and patients were excluded if pregnant. Total RNA was extracted from unfractionated whole blood that had been collected in Tempus Blood RNA tubes. Libraries were made using RACE. Sequencing instrument: NextSeq 500. Library preparation attached unique molecular identifiers to individual cDNA molecules for quantitative, reproducible TCR counting. For every blood RNA sample, sequencing covered both the TCR alpha and TCR beta chains. As for the original processing: The median number of TCRs per sample was over 85,000, ranging from about 20,000 to 750,000. V, J and CDR3 annotation of the TCR reads was performed with the Decombinator software suite. To make PS versus PT1 abundance plots, every sample was subsampled to the same number of TCRs (28,000). TCRs were defined as expanded if absent before sensitization and observed at least eight times at the 2-week time point. Starting from the raw public reads, TCRdb applied fastp trimming at Q25, assembled clones with MiXCR and retained in-frame beta chains. Every entry covers one CDR3 protein and lists the most common genes and DNA from its rows. TCRdb, rather than the study authors, made the V and J calls. The sample table holds 95,000 to 150,000 distinct CDR3 sequences, of which around 11% were seen once. The ten largest make up about 2.4% of the sample.

The sequence links TRBV13 to TRBJ2-1, with 14 bases aligning to TRBD2. The source of this sequence is a woman in her forties or fifties with alopecia areata. Some clones in this sample may be carry-over from other donors' samples. The sequenced sample was whole blood, obtained in connection with sensitization to the hapten diphenylcyclopropenone (DPC). The DNA is TGTGCCAGCAGAGGGACTAGCGGGAGTGGGGCCTACAATGAGCAGTTCTTC. Its coded protein is CASRGTSGSGAYNEQFF.